This T cell receptor (beta chain) derives from a study of control samples from healthy donors and cancer patients. CDR1 and CDR2 from the germline V gene are LGHNA and YSLEER. CDR3 length: 13 amino acids. The V and J ends lost 2 bases and 3 bases respectively, with 7 bases between them. Produced via immunoSEQ multiplex PCR; TCRdb's table is partial and in-frame only. The sample contains roughly 49,000 clones, roughly 92% of which appear only once. Sequencing was performed on PBMCs. The TCR comes from a man aged 30 to 39 with colorectal cancer. The chain combines TRBV4-3 with TRBJ1-2, with D possibly TRBD1 on 6 matching bases. The CDR3 loop reads CASSQNRDYGYTF. The CDR3 DNA reads as TGCGCCAGCAGCCAAAACAGGGACTATGGCTACACCTTC.